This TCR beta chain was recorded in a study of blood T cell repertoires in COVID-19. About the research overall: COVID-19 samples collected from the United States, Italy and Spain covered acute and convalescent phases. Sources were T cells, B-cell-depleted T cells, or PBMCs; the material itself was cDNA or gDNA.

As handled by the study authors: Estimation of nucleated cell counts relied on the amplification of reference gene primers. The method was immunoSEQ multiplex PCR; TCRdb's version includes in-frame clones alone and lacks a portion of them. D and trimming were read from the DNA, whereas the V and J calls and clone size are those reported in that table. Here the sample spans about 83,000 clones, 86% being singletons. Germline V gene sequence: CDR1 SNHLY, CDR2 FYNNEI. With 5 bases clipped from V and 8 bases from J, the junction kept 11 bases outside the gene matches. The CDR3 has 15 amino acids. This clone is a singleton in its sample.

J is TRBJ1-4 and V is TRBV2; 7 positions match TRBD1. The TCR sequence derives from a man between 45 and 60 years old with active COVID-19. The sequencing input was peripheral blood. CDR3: CASSKKQGTTEKLFF. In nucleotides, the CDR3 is TGTGCCAGCAGTAAGAAACAGGGGACCACCGAAAAACTGTTTTTT.